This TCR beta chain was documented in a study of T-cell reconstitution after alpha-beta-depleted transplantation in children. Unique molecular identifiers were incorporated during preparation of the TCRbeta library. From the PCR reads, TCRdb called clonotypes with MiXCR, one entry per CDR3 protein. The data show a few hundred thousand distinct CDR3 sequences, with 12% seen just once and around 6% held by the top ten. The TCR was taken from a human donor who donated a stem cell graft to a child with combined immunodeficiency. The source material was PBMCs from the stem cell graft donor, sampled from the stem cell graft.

The CDR3 DNA reads as TGCAGCGTTGAAGGTCGGCTAGACCGGGAACTTGAGCAGTTCTTC. As protein: CSVEGRLDRELEQFF. The chain links TRBV29-1 to TRBJ2-1; possible D gene TRBD2, 5 bases. Germline V CDR1 and CDR2: SQVTM, ANQGSEA. V was clipped by 1 base and J by 9 bases, with 19 bases between them. The CDR3 is 15 amino acids.